The rows below give T cell receptor beta chains drawn from one sample of a study of OX40 agonist ivuxolimab in advanced cancers. Some clones are missing from TCRdb's copy, which holds only in-frame ones; the method was immunoSEQ multiplex PCR. Of about 82,000 clones in the sample, roughly 80% were seen once. The material sequenced was CD4+ or CD8+ T cells sorted from blood, taken in a trial of the OX40 agonist ivuxolimab. All receptors come from an adult with an advanced solid tumor such as melanoma, head and neck, liver or kidney cancer. Both conserved end residues are part of each CDR3. Fields, in order: D gene, clone size, CDR3 length, J gene, V gene, CDR3 protein, CDR3 DNA. The D gene is left open where the match is weak. A row's size may be missing; if present it is once, few, many or a size class.

d_call: TRBD2
clone_size: -
cdr3_length: 16
j_call: TRBJ2-3
v_call: TRBV12-5
cdr3_aa: CASGSPSGGNPDTQYF
cdr3_nt: TGTGCTAGTGGTAGCCCGTCCGGGGGGAATCCAGATACGCAGTATTTT

d_call: -
clone_size: -
cdr3_length: 16
j_call: TRBJ1-3
v_call: TRBV7-2
cdr3_aa: CASSLVRGARGNTIYF
cdr3_nt: TGTGCCAGCAGCTTAGTTCGGGGGGCGCGAGGAAACACCATATATTTT

d_call: -
clone_size: -
cdr3_length: 15
j_call: TRBJ2-2
v_call: TRBV7-9
cdr3_aa: CASSLDIRLAGELFF
cdr3_nt: TGTGCCAGCAGCTTAGATATTCGGCTCGCCGGGGAGCTGTTTTTT

d_call: TRBD1
clone_size: -
cdr3_length: 15
j_call: TRBJ2-3
v_call: TRBV19
cdr3_aa: CASSIAGGFTDTQYF
cdr3_nt: TGTGCCAGTAGTATCGCAGGGGGATTCACAGATACGCAGTATTTT

d_call: TRBD1
clone_size: -
cdr3_length: 15
j_call: TRBJ2-1
v_call: TRBV6-1
cdr3_aa: CASRGQPSSYNEQFF
cdr3_nt: TGTGCCAGCAGGGGACAGCCTAGCTCCTACAATGAGCAGTTCTTC

d_call: -
clone_size: -
cdr3_length: 15
j_call: TRBJ1-5
v_call: TRBV7-8
cdr3_aa: CASSSYRESNQPQHF
cdr3_nt: TGTGCCAGCAGCTCATACAGGGAGAGCAATCAGCCCCAGCATTTT

d_call: -
clone_size: -
cdr3_length: 13
j_call: TRBJ1-3
v_call: TRBV30
cdr3_aa: CAWSVASGNTIYF
cdr3_nt: TGTGCCTGGAGTGTCGCCTCTGGAAACACCATATATTTT

d_call: -
clone_size: -
cdr3_length: 16
j_call: TRBJ2-2
v_call: TRBV7-8
cdr3_aa: CASSLVARRYTGELFF
cdr3_nt: TGTGCCAGCAGCTTAGTCGCTAGGAGGTACACCGGGGAGCTGTTTTTT

d_call: TRBD1
clone_size: few
cdr3_length: 15
j_call: TRBJ1-2
v_call: TRBV7-2
cdr3_aa: CASSLSYRGEGGYTF
cdr3_nt: TGTGCCAGCAGCTTATCGTACAGGGGAGAGGGTGGCTACACCTTC

d_call: -
clone_size: once
cdr3_length: 14
j_call: TRBJ2-4
v_call: TRBV5-1
cdr3_aa: CASSLEGGEDIQYF
cdr3_nt: TGCGCCAGCAGCTTGGAGGGTGGTGAAGACATTCAGTACTTC